The T cell receptor (beta chain) under discussion was sequenced for a study of cytomegalovirus exposure and HLA in healthy donors. Study results and caveats: A later analysis linked about 17,000 TCR beta sequences to HLA alleles at 0.05 false discovery rate. Upon later analysis, HLA-associated TCR beta chains proved more clonally expanded than other, equally common chains.

The PCR employed 60 Vbeta primers together with 13 Jbeta primers. This table comes from immunoSEQ multiplex PCR, and its TCRdb copy is limited to in-frame clones, with some not included. This sample yields over 85,000 clones, of which just under 80% are seen a single time; about 3.8% belongs to the top ten. As concerns this clone: Its antigen is undetermined.

CDR3 length: 11 amino acids. The V end was cut by 3 bases, the J end by 8 bases, with 10 bases between. Per the germline V gene, CDR1 is GTSNPN and CDR2 is SVGIG (reference sequence). The rearrangement uses TRBV30 and TRBJ1-2; no firm D call. This TCR came from a woman aged 40 to 49 in good health and CMV-seronegative. Sequenced material: PBMCs. The CDR3 nucleotides read TGTGCCTGGAGCAACGCCGCGGGCTACACCTTC. It is translated as CAWSNAAGYTF.